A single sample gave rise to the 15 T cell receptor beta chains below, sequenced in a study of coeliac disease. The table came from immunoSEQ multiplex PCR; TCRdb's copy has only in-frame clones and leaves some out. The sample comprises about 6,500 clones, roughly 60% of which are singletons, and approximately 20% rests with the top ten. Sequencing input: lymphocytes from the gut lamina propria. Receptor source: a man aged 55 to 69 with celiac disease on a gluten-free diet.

CDR3 DNA: TGTGCCAGCAGCCCCCGGACAGGGGGGGTCGAACTGTTTTTT. This codes for CASSPRTGGVELFF. The rearrangement uses TRBV9 and TRBJ1-4, with 10 positions matching TRBD1. J lost 12 bases, V lost 4 bases, and 9 bases had no gene match. This CDR3 is 14 amino acids long. In germline, CDR1 is SGDLS, CDR2 YYNGEE.

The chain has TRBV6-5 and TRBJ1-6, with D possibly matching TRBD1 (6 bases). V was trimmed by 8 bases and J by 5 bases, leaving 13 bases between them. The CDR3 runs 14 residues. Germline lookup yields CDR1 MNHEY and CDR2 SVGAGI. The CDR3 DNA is TGTGCCAGCTCTCAGTACAGGGATAATTCACCCCTCCACTTT. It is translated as CASSQYRDNSPLHF.

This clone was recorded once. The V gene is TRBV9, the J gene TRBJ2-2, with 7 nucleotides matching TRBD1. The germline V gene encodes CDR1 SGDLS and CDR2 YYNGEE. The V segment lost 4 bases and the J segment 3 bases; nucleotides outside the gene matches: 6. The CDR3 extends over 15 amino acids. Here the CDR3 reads CASSRDTGDTGELFF. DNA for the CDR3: TGTGCCAGCAGCCGGGACACAGGGGACACCGGGGAGCTGTTTTTT. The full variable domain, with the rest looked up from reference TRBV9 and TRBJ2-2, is DSGVTQTPKHLITATGQRVTLRCSPRSGDLSVYWYQQSLDQGLQFLIQYYNGEERAKGNILERFSAQQFPDLHSELNLSSLELGDSALYFCASSRDTGDTGELFFGEGSRLTVL.

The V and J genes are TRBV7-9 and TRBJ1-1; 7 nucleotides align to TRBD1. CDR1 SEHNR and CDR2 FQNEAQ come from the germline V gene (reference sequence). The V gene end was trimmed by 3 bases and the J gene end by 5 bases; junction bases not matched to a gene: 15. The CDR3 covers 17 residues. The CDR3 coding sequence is TGTGCCAGCAGCTTTTCAACAGGGGATCCTCTGGGGACTGAAGCTTTCTTT. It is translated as CASSFSTGDPLGTEAFF.

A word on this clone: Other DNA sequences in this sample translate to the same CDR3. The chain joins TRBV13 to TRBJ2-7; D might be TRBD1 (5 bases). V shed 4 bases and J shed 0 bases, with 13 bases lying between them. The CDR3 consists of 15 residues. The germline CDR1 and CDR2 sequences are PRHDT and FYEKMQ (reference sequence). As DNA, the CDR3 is TGTGCCAGCAGCTACCCCAACGGACACTCCTACGAGCAGTACTTC. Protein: CASSYPNGHSYEQYF.

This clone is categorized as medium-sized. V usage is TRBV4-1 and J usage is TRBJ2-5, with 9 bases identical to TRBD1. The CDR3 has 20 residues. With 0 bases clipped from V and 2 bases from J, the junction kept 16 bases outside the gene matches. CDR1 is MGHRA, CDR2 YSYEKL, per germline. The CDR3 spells CASSQEGPGTGWSRQETQYF. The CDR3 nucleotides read TGCGCCAGCAGCCAAGAGGGTCCCGGGACAGGGTGGTCACGTCAAGAGACCCAGTACTTC.

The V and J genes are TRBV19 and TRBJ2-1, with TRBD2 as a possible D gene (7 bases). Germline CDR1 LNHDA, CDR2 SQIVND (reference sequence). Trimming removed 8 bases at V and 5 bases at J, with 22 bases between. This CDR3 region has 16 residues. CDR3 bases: TGTGCCAGTGGGGCCCTTGGAGGGGGGGCTAACAATGAGCAGTTCTTC. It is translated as CASGALGGGANNEQFF.

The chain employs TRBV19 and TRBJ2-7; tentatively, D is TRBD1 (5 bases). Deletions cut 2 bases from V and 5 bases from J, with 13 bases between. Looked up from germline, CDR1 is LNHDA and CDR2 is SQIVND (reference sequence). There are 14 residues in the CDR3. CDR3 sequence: CASSITGSRDEQYF. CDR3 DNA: TGTGCCAGTAGTATAACAGGATCCCGGGACGAGCAGTACTTC.

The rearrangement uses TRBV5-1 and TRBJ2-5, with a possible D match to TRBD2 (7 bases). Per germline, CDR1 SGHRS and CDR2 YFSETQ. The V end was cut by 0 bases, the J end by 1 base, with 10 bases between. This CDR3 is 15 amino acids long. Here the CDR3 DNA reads TGCGCCAGCAGCTTGGGCGGGGGCCTCCAAGAGACCCAGTACTTC. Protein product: CASSLGGGLQETQYF.

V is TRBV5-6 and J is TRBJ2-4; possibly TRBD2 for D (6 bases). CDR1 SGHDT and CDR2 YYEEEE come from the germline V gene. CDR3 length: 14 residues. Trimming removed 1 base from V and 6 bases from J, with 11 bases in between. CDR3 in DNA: TGTGCCAGCAGCTTGCGGCAGGGAGGAAACATTCAGTACTTC. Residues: CASSLRQGGNIQYF.

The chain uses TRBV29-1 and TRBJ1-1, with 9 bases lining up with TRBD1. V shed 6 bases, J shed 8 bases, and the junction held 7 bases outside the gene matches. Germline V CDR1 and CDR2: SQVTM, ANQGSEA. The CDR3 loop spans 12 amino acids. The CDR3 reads CSVASQGAEAFF. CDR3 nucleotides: TGCAGCGTCGCGTCACAGGGGGCCGAAGCTTTCTTT.

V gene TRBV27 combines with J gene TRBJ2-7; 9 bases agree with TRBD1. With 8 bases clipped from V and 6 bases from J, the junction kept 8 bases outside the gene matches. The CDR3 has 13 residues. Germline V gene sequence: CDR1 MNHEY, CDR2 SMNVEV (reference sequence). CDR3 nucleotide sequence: TGTGCCAGCGCCGGGACAGGGTATTTCGAGCAGTACTTC. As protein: CASAGTGYFEQYF.

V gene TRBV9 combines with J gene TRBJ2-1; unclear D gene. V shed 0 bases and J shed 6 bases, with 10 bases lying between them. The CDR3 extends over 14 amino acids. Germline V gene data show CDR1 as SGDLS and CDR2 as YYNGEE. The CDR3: CASSVAHVSNEQFF. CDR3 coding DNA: TGTGCCAGCAGCGTAGCCCATGTTTCCAATGAGCAGTTCTTC.

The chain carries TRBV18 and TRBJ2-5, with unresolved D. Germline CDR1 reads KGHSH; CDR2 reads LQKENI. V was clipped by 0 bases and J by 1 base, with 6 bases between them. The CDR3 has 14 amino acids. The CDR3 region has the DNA TGTGCCAGCTCACCACCAACTTCCCAAGAGACCCAGTACTTC. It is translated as CASSPPTSQETQYF.

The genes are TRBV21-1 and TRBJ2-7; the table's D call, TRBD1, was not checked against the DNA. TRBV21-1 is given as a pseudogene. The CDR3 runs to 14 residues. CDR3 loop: CASSKPGTAYEQYF. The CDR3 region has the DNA TGTGCCAGCAGCAAACCAGGGACAGCCTACGAGCAGTACTTC.